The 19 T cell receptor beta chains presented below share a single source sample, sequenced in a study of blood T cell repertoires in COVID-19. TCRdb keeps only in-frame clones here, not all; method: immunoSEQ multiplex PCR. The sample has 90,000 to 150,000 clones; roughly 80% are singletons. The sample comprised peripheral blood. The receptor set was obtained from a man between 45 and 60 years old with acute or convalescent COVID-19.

In DNA form, the CDR3 reads TGTGCCAGCAGTGGACAGGGTTCAACTAATGAAAAACTGTTTTTT. Amino acids: CASSGQGSTNEKLFF. The genes are TRBV27 and TRBJ1-4, with 8 nucleotides matching TRBD1. The trim removed 5 bases at V and 0 bases at J, leaving 2 bases unmatched. The length of the CDR3 is 15 residues. The germline V gene encodes CDR1 MNHEY and CDR2 SMNVEV (reference sequence).

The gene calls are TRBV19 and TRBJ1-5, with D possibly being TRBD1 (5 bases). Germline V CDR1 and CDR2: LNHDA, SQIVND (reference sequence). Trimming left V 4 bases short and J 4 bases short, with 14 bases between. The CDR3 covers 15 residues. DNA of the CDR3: TGTGCCAGTAGTAAAGGGGAAATCAGAAATCAGCCCCAGCATTTT. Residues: CASSKGEIRNQPQHF.

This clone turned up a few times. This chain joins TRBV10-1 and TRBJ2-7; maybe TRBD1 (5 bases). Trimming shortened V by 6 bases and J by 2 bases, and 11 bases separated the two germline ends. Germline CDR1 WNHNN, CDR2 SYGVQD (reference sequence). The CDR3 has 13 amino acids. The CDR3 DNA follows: TGCGCCAGCAGCCAGGGCGAAACCTACGAGCAGTACTTC. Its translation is CASSQGETYEQYF.

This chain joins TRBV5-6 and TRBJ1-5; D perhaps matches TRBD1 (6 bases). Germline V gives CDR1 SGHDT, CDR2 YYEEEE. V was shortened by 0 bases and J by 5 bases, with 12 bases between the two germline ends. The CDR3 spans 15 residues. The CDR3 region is CASSLGGGTYQPQHF. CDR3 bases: TGTGCCAGCAGCTTGGGGGGGGGCACATATCAGCCCCAGCATTTT.

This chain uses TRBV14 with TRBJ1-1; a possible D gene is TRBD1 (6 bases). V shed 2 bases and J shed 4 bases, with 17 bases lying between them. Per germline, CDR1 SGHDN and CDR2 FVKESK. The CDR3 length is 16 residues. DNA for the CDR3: TGTGCCAGCAGCCAACCCCGGGACATGTGGGGCACTGAAGCTTTCTTT. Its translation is CASSQPRDMWGTEAFF. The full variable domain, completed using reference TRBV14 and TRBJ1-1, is EAGVTQFPSHSVIEKGQTVTLRCDPISGHDNLYWYRRVMGKEIKFLLHFVKESKQDESGMPNNRFLAERTGGTYSTLKVQPAELEDSGVYFCASSQPRDMWGTEAFFGQGTRLTVV.

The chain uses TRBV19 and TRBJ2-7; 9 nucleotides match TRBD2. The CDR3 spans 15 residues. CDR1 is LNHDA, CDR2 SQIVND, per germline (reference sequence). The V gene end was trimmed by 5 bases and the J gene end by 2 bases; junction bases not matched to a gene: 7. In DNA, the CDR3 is TGTGCCAGTAGTCGTGTAGCGGGGGTACCCTACGAGCAGTACTTC. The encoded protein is CASSRVAGVPYEQYF.

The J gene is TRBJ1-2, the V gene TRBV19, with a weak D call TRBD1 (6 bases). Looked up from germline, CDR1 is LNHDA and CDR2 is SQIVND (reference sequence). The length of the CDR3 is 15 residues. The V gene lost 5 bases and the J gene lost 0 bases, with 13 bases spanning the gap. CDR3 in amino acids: CASSLTQGTNYGYTF. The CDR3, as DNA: TGTGCCAGTAGTCTAACACAGGGAACTAACTATGGCTACACCTTC. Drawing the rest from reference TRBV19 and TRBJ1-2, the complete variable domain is DGGITQSPKYLFRKEGQNVTLSCEQNLNHDAMYWYRQDPGQGLRLIYYSQIVNDFQKGDIAEGYSVSREKKESFPLTVTSAQKNPTAFYLCASSLTQGTNYGYTFGSGTRLTVV.

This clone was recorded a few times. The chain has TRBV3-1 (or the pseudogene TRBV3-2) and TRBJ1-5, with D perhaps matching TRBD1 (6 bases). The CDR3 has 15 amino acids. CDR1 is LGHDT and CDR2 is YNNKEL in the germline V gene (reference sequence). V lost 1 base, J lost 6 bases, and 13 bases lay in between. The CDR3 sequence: CASSQVAGDGQPQHF. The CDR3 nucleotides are TGTGCCAGCAGCCAAGTAGCAGGGGATGGTCAGCCCCAGCATTTT.

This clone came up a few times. The CDR3 reads CASSPRGPGGYTF. DNA for the CDR3: TGTGCCAGCAGTCCCAGGGGCCCAGGTGGCTACACCTTC. The rearrangement joins TRBV27 to TRBJ1-2; perhaps TRBD1 as D (6 bases). V was clipped by 5 bases and J by 7 bases, with 14 bases between them. Germline CDR1 and CDR2: MNHEY and SMNVEV (reference sequence). The CDR3 is made up of 13 amino acids.

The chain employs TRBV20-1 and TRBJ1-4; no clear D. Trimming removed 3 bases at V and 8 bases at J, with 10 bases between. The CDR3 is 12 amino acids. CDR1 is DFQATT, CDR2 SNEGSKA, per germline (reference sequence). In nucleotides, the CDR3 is TGCAGTGCTAGTGGAGAGGAGGAAAAACTGTTTTTT. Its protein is CSASGEEEKLFF.

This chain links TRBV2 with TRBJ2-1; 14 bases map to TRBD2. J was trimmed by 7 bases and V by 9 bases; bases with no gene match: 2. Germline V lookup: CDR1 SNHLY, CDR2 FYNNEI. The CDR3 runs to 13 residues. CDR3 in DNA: TGTGCCAGGGGACTAGCGGGGGTAAATGAGCAGTTCTTC. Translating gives CARGLAGVNEQFF.

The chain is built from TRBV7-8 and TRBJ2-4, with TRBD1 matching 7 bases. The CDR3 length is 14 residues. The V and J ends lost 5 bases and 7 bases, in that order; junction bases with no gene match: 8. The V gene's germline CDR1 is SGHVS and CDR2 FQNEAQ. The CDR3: CASSGNRGYNIQYF. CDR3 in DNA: TGTGCCAGCAGCGGCAACAGGGGTTACAACATTCAGTACTTC.

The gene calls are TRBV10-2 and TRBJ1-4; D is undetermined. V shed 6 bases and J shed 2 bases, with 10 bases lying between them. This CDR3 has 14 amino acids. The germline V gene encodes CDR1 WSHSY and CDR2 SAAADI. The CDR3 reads CASSLWRTNEKLFF. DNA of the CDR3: TGCGCCAGCAGCCTGTGGAGGACTAATGAAAAACTGTTTTTT.

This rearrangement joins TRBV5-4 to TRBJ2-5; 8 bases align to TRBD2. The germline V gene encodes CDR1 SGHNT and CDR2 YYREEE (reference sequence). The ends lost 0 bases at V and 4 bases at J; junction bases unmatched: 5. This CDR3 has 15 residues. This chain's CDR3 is CASSLGQRGLETQYF. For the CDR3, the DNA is TGTGCCAGCAGCTTGGGTCAGCGGGGGCTAGAGACCCAGTACTTC.

CDR3 coding DNA: TGTGCCAGCAGTTTAGAGGAACTAGCCTTGCACAATGAGCAGTTCTTC. Amino acids: CASSLEELALHNEQFF. This rearrangement joins TRBV28 to TRBJ2-1; D is possibly TRBD2 (6 bases). Per germline, CDR1 MDHEN and CDR2 SYDVKM. The ends were cut back, 2 bases at V and 5 bases at J, with 16 bases in the middle. This CDR3 has 16 amino acids.

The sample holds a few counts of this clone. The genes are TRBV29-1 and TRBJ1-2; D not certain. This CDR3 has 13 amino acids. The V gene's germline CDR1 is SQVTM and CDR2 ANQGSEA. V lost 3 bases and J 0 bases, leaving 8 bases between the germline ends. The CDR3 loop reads CSVDRGPNYGYTF. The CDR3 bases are TGCAGCGTTGACCGGGGTCCTAACTATGGCTACACCTTC.

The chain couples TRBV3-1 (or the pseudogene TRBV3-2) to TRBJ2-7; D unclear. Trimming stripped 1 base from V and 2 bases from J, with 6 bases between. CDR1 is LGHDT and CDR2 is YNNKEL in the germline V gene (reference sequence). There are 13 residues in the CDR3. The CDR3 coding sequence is TGTGCCAGCAGCCAAGCGGTCGCCTACGAGCAGTACTTC. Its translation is CASSQAVAYEQYF.

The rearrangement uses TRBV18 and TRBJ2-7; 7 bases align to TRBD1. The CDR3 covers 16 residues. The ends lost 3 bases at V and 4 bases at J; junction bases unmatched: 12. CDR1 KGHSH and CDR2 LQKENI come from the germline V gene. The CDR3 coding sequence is TGTGCCAGCTCACCCCTGGGGCAGGGGGTCTCATACGAGCAGTACTTC. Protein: CASSPLGQGVSYEQYF.

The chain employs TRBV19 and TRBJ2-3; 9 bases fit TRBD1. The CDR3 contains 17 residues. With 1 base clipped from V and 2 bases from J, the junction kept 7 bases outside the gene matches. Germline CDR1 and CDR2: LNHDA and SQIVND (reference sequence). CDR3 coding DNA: TGTGCCAGTAGTATAGGGGACAGGGCCCTTAACACAGATACGCAGTATTTT. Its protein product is CASSIGDRALNTDTQYF. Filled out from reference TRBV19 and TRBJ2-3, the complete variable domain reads DGGITQSPKYLFRKEGQNVTLSCEQNLNHDAMYWYRQDPGQGLRLIYYSQIVNDFQKGDIAEGYSVSREKKESFPLTVTSAQKNPTAFYLCASSIGDRALNTDTQYFGPGTRLTVL.